The sequence of this T cell receptor beta chain was determined in a study of OX40 agonist ivuxolimab in advanced cancers. Study at large: Dosing consisted of intravenous ivuxolimab at 0.01 to 10 mg/kg every 2 weeks. Patients treated during dose escalation were battling hepatocellular carcinoma, melanoma, renal cell or head and neck cancer. General study findings and limits: CD8+ T cells averaged more expanded clones than CD4+. The antigen specificity of the peripheral T cells (those that were expanded) was not determined.

This clone was seen just once. What it binds is unknown. The protocol was immunoSEQ multiplex PCR, while the TCRdb copy is restricted to in-frame clones and leaves out a portion. The sample contains some 37,000 clones, about 88% of which appear only once. The CDR3 runs to 14 residues. V was trimmed by 2 bases and J by 7 bases, leaving 15 bases between them. Germline lookup yields CDR1 SGHAT and CDR2 FQNNGV. The chain employs TRBV11-2 and TRBJ2-7; D is possibly TRBD1 (6 bases). This TCR derives from an adult with an advanced solid tumor such as melanoma, head and neck, liver or kidney cancer. The sample here was CD4+ or CD8+ T cells sorted from blood, taken in a trial of the OX40 agonist ivuxolimab. The DNA of the CDR3 is TGTGCCAGCAGCTTATTATCTGGGGGCCTTGAGCAGTACTTC. Its protein product is CASSLLSGGLEQYF.